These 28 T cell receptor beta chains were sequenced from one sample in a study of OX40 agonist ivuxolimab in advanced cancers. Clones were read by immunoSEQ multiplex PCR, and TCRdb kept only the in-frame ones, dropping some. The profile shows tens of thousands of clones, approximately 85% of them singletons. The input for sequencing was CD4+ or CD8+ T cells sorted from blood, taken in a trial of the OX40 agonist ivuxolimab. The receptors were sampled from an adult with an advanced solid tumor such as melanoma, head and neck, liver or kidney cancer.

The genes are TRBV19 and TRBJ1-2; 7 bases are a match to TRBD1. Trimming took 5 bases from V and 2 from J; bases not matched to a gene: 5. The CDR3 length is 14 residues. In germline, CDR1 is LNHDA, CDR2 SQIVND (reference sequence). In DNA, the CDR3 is TGTGCCAGTAGTTCCGGGACAGCAAACTATGGCTACACCTTC. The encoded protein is CASSSGTANYGYTF.

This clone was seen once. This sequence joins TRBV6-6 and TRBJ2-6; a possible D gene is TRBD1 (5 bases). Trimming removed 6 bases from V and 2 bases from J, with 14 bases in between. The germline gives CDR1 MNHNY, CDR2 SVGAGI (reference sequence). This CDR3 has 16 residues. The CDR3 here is CASRQRQSTGANVLTF. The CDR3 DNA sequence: TGTGCCAGCAGACAAAGACAGAGTACTGGGGCCAACGTCCTGACTTTC.

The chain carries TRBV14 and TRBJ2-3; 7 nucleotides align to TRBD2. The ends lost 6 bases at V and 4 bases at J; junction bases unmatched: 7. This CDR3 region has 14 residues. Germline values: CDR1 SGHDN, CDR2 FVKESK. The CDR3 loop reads CASRAGRWADTQYF. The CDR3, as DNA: TGTGCCAGCAGAGCGGGGAGGTGGGCAGATACGCAGTATTTT.

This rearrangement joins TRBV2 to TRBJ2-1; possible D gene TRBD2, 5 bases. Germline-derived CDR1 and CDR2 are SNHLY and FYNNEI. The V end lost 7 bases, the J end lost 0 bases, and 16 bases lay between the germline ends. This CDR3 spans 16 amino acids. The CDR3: CASTGWTGGSYNEQFF. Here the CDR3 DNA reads TGTGCCAGCACCGGATGGACCGGAGGCTCCTACAATGAGCAGTTCTTC.

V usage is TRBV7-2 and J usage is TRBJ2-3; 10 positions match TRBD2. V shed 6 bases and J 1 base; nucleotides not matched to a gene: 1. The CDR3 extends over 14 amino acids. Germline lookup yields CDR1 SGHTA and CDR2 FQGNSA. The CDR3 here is CASSTSGGTDTQYF. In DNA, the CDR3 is TGTGCCAGCAGTACTAGCGGGGGCACAGATACGCAGTATTTT.

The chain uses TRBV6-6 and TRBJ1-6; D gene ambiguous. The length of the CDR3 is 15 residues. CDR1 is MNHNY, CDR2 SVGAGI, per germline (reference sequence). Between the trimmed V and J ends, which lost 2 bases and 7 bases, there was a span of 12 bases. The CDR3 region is CASSYDRVSNSPLHF. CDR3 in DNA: TGTGCCAGCAGTTACGACCGGGTCTCCAATTCACCCCTCCACTTT.

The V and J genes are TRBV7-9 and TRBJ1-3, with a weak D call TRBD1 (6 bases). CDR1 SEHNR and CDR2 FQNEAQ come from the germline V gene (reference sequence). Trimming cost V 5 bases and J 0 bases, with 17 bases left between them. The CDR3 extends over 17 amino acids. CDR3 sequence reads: CASSITGTKGSGNTIYF. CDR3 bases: TGTGCCAGCAGCATCACCGGGACAAAAGGCTCTGGAAACACCATATATTTT.

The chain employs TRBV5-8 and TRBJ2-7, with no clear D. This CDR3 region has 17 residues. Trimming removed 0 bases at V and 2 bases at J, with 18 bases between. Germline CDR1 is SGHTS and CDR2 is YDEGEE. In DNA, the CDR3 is TGTGCCAGCAGCTTGGAGCCCCGACTCCTTAGGCCCTACGAGCAGTACTTC. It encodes CASSLEPRLLRPYEQYF. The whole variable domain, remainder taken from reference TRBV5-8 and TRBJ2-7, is EAGVTQSPTHLIKTRGQQATLRCSPISGHTSVYWYQQALGLGLQFLLWYDEGEERNRGNFPPRFSGRQFPNYSSELNVNALELEDSALYLCASSLEPRLLRPYEQYFGPGTRLTVT.

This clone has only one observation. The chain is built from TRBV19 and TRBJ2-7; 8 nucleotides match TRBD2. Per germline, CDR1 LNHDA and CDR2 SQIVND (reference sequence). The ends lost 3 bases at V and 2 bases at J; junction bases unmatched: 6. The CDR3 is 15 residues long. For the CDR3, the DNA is TGTGCCAGTAGTATTGAGGCGGGAGGCCCCTACGAGCAGTACTTC. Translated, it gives CASSIEAGGPYEQYF.

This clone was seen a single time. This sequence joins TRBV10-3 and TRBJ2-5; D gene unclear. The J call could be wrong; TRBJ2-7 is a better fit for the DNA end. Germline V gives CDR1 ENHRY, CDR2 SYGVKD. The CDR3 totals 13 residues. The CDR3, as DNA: TGTGCCATCAGTGTAACGCTCTCCTACGAGCAGTACTTC. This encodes CAISVTLSYEQYF.

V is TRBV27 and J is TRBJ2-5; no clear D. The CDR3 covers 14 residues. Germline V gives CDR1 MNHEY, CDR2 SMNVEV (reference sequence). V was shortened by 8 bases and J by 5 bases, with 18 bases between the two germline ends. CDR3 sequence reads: CASRPLKPSETQYF. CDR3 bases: TGTGCCAGCCGGCCACTCAAACCTTCCGAGACCCAGTACTTC.

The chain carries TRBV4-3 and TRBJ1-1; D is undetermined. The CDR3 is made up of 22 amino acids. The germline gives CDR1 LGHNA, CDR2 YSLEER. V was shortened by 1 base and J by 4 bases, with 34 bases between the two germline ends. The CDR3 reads CASSQGKWYPILSTEASTEAFF. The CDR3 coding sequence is TGCGCCAGCAGCCAAGGTAAATGGTACCCTATTCTCAGTACGGAGGCGAGCACTGAAGCTTTCTTT.

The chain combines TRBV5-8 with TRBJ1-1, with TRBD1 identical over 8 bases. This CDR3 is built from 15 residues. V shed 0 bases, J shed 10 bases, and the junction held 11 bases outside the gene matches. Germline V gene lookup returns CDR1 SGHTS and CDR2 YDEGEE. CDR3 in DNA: TGTGCCAGCAGCTTGGTGCGACAGGGGTCGGGAGGAGCTTTCTTT. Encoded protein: CASSLVRQGSGGAFF.

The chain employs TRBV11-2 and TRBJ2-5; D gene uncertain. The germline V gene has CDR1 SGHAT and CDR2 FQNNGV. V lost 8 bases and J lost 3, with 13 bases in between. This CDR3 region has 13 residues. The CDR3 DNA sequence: TGTGCCAGCGCGGCAGAAGCAGAAGAGACCCAGTACTTC. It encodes CASAAEAEETQYF.

CDR3 nucleotides: TGCAGCGTCTTTTCGGGGCCCAGCACAGATACGCAGTATTTT. Encoded protein: CSVFSGPSTDTQYF. The chain has TRBV29-1 and TRBJ2-3, with D perhaps assigned TRBD1 or TRBD2 (5 bases each). The CDR3 contains 14 residues. CDR1 and CDR2 (germline): SQVTM, ANQGSEA. V was cut by 6 bases and J by 0 bases, with 13 bases left in between.

DNA of the CDR3: TGTGCCAGCACCGGGGGGGGTCGCCGGGCCAACGTCCTGACTTTC. Translation gives CASTGGGRRANVLTF. The J gene is TRBJ2-6, the V gene TRBV6-1, with 8 bases matching TRBD2. This CDR3 spans 15 amino acids. V was pared by 7 bases and J by 5 bases, with 7 bases of the junction left unmatched. From germline, CDR1 is MNHNS and CDR2 SASEGT.

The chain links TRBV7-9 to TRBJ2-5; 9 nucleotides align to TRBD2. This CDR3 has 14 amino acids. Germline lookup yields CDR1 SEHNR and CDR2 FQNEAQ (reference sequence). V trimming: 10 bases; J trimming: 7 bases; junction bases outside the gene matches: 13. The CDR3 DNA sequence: TGTGCCACGTCATACAGTAGCGGGGGTCGGACCCAGTACTTC. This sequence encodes CATSYSSGGRTQYF.

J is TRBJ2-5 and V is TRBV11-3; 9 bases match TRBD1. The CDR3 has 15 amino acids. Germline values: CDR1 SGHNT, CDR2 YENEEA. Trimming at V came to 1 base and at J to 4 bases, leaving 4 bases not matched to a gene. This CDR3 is CASSLGQGVRETQYF. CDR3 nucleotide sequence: TGTGCCAGCAGCTTAGGACAGGGGGTTCGAGAGACCCAGTACTTC.

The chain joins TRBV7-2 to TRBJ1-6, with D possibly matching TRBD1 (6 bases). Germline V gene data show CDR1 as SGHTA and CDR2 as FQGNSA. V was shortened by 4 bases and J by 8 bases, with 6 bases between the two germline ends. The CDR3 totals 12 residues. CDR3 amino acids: CASSWTDSPLHF. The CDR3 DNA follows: TGTGCCAGCAGCTGGACAGATTCACCCCTCCACTTT.

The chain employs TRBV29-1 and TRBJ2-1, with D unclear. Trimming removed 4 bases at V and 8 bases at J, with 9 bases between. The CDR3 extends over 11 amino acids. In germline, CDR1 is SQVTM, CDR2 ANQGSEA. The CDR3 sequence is CSVALSYEQFF. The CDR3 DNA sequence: TGCAGCGTTGCATTGAGTTATGAGCAGTTCTTC.

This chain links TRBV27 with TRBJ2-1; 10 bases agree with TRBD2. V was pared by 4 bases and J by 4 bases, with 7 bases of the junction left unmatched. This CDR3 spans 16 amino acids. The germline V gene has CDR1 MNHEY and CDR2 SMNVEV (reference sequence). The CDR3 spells CASSSIAGGVYNEQFF. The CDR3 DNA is TGTGCCAGCAGTTCTATAGCGGGAGGAGTATACAATGAGCAGTTCTTC.

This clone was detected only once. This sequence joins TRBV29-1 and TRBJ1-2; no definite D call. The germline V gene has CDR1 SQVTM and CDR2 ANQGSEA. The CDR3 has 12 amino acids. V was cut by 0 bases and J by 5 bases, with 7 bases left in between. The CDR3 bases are TGCAGCGTTGAAGAGGCGAGATATGGCTACACCTTC. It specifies CSVEEARYGYTF.

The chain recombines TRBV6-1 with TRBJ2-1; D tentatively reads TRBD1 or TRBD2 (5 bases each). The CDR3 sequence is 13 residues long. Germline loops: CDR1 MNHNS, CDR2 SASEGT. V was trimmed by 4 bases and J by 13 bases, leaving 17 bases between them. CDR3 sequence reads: CASSVDPGTQQFF. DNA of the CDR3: TGTGCCAGCAGTGTCGACCCCGGGACGCAACAGTTCTTC.

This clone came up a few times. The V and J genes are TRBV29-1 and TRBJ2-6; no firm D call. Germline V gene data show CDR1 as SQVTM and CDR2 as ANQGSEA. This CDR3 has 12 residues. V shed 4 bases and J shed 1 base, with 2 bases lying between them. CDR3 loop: CSVVSGANVLTF. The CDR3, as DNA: TGCAGCGTTGTATCTGGGGCCAACGTCCTGACTTTC.

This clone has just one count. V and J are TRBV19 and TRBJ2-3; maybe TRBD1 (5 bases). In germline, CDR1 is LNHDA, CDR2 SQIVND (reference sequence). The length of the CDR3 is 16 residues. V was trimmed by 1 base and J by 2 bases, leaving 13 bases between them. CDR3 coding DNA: TGTGCCAGTAGTATAGTTAGACAGATCAACACAGATACGCAGTATTTT. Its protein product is CASSIVRQINTDTQYF.

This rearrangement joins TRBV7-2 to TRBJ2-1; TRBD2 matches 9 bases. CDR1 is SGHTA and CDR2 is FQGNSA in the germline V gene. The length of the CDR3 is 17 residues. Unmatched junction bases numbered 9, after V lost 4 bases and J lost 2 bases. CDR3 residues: CASSSGTGGGAYNEQFF. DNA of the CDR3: TGTGCCAGCAGCTCCGGGACTGGCGGGGGGGCCTACAATGAGCAGTTCTTC.

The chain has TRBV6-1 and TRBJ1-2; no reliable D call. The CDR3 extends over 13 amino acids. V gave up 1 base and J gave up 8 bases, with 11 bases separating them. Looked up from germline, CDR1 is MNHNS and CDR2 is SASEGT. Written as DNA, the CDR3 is TGTGCCAGCAGTGAAGGGCCCTCGCGGGGCTACACCTTC. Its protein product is CASSEGPSRGYTF.

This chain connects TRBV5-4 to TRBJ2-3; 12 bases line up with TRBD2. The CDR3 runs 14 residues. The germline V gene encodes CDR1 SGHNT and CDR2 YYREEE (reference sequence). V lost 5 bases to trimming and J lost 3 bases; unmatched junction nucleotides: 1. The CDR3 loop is CASRTSGSTDTQYF. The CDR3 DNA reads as TGTGCCAGCAGGACTAGCGGGAGTACAGATACGCAGTATTTT. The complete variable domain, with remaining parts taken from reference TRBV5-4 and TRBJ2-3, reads ETGVTQSPTHLIKTRGQQVTLRCSSQSGHNTVSWYQQALGQGPQFIFQYYREEENGRGNFPPRFSGLQFPNYSSELNVNALELDDSALYLCASRTSGSTDTQYFGPGTRLTVL.